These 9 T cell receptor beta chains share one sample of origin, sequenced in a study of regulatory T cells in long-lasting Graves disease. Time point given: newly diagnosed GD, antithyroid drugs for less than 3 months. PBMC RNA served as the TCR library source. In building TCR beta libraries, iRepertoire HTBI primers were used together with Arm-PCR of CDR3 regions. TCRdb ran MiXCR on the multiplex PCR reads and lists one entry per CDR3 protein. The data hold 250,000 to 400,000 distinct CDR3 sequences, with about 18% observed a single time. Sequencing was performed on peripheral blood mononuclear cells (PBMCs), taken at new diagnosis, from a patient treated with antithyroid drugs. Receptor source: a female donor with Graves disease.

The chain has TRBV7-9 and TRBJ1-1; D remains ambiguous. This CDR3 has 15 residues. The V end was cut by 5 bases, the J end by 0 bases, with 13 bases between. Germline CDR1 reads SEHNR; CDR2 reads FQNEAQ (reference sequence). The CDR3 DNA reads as TGTGCCAGCAGCCTTAGGGAAGGACTGAACACTGAAGCTTTCTTT. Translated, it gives CASSLREGLNTEAFF.

Here the CDR3 reads CASGTYTNEQFF. The CDR3 nucleotides are TGTGCCAGCGGGACCTACACCAATGAGCAGTTCTTC. The chain uses TRBV6-2 or TRBV6-3 and TRBJ2-1; D possibly uses TRBD1 or TRBD2 (5 bases each). In germline, CDR1 is MNHEY, CDR2 SVGEGT. Trimming took 8 bases from V and 6 from J, leaving 11 bases between them. This CDR3 spans 12 amino acids.

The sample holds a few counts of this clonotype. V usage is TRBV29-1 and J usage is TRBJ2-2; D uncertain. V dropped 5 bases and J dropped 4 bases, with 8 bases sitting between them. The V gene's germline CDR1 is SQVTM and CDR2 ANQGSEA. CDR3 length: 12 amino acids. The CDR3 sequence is CSVSWGTGELFF. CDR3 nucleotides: TGCAGCGTTTCATGGGGCACCGGGGAGCTGTTTTTT.

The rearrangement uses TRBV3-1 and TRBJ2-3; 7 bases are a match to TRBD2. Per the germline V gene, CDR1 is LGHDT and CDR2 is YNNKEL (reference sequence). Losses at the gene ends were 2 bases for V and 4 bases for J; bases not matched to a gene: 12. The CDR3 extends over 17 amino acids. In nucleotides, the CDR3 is TGTGCCAGCAGCCAATATGGGGGGGAAATCGAGGCAGATACGCAGTATTTT. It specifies CASSQYGGEIEADTQYF.

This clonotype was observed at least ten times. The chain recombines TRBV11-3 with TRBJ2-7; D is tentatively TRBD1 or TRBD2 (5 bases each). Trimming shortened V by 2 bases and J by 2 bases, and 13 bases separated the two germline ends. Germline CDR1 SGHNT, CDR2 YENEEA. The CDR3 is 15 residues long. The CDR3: CASSLLRGVTYEQYF. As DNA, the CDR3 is TGTGCCAGCAGCTTACTTAGAGGGGTAACCTACGAGCAGTACTTC.

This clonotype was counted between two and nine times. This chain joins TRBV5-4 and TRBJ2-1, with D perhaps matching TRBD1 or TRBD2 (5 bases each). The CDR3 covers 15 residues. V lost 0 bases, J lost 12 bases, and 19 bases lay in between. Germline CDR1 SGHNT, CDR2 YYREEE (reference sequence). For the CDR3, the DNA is TGTGCCAGCAGCTTGGGGGTTGGGGCCCAAAGCGGGCAGTTCTTC. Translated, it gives CASSLGVGAQSGQFF.

CDR3 sequence: CSVTVWYEQYF. The DNA for the CDR3 is TGCAGCGTGACGGTGTGGTACGAGCAGTACTTC. The chain employs TRBV29-1 and TRBJ2-7; the D is unclear. V dropped 6 bases and J dropped 4 bases, with 10 bases sitting between them. The CDR3 contains 11 residues. Germline CDR1 and CDR2: SQVTM and ANQGSEA.

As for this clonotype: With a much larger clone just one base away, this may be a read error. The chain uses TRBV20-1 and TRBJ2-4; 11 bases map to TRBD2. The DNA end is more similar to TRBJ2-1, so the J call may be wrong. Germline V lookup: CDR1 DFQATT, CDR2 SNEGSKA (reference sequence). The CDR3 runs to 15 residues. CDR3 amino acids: CSARDWRLAGNGQFF. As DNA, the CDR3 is TGCAGTGCTAGAGATTGGCGACTAGCGGGAAATGGGCAGTTCTTC.

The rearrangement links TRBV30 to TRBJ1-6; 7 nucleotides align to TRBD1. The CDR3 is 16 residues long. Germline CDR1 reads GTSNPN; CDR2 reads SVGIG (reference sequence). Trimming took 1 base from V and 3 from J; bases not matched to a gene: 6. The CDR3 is CAWSALDRIYNSPLHF. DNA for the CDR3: TGTGCCTGGAGTGCTCTGGACAGGATCTATAATTCACCCCTCCACTTT.